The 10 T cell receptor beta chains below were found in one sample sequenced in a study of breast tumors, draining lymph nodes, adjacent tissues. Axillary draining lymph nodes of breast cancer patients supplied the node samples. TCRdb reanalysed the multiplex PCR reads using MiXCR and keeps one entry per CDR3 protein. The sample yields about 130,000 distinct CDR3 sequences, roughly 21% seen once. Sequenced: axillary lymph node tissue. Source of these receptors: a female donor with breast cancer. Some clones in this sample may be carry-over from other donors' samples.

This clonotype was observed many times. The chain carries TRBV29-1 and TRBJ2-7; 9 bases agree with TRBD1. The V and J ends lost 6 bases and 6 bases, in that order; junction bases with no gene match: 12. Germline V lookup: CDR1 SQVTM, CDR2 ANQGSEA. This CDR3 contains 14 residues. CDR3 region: CSVPGQGGRREQYF. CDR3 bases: TGCAGCGTCCCGGGACAGGGAGGGCGGCGCGAGCAGTACTTC.

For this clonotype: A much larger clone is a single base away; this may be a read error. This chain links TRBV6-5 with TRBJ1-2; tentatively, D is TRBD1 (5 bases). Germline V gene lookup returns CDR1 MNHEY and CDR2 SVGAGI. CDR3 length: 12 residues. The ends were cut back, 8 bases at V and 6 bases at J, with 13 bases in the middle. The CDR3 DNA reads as TGTGCCAGCGGCCCCGGGGGGAATGGCTACACCTTC. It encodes CASGPGGNGYTF.

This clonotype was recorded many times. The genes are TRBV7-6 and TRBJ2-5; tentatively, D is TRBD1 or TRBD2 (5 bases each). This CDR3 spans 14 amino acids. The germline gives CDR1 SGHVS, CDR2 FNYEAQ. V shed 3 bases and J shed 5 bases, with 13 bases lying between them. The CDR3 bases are TGTGCCAGCAGCTTGTATGACAGAGGGGAGACCCAGTACTTC. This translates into CASSLYDRGETQYF.

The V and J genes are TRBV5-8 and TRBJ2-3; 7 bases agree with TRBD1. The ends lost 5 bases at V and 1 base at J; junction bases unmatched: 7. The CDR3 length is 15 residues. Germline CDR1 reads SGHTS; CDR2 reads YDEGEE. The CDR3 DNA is TGTGCCAGCAGGGACCCCGGGACAGGCACAGATACGCAGTATTTT. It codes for CASRDPGTGTDTQYF.

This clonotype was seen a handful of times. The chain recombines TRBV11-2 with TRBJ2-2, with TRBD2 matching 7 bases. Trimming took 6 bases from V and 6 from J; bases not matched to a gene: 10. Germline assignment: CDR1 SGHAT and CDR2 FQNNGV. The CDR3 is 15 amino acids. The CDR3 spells CASRLTTAGAGELFF. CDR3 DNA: TGTGCCAGCAGATTAACCACCGCGGGGGCCGGGGAGCTGTTTTTT. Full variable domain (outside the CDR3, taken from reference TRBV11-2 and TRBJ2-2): EAGVAQSPRYKIIEKRQSVAFWCNPISGHATLYWYQQILGQGPKLLIQFQNNGVVDDSQLPKDRFSAERLKGVDSTLKIQPAKLEDSAVYLCASRLTTAGAGELFFGEGSRLTVL.

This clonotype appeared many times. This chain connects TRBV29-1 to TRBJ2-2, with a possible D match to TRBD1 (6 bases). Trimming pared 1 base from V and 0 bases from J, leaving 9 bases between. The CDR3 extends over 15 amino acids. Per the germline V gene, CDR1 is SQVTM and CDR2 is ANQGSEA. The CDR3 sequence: CSVEGGPSNTGELFF. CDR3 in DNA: TGCAGCGTTGAAGGGGGGCCCTCGAACACCGGGGAGCTGTTTTTT.

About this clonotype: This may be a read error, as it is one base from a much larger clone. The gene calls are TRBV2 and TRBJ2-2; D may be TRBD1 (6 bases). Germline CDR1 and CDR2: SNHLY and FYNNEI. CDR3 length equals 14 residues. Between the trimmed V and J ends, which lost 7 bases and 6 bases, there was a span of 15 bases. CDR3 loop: CASTFRGPAGELFF. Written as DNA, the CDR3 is TGTGCCAGCACATTCAGGGGACCCGCCGGGGAGCTGTTTTTT.

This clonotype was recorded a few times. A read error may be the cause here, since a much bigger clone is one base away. CDR3 region: CSARDTGTGSSYEQYF. The CDR3 bases are TGCAGTGCTAGAGACACCGGGACAGGGAGCTCCTACGAGCAGTACTTC. The genes are TRBV20-1 and TRBJ2-7; 9 positions match TRBD1. The V and J ends lost 0 bases and 0 bases, in that order; junction bases with no gene match: 6. The CDR3 sequence is 16 residues long. The germline gives CDR1 DFQATT, CDR2 SNEGSKA (reference sequence).

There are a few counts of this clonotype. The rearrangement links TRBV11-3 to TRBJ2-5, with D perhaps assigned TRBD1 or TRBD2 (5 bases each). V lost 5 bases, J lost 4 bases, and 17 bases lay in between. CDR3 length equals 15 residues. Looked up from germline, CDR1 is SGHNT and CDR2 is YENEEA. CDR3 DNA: TGTGCCAGCAGCCCAGGCACCACGAGGGGAGAGACCCAGTACTTC. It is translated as CASSPGTTRGETQYF.

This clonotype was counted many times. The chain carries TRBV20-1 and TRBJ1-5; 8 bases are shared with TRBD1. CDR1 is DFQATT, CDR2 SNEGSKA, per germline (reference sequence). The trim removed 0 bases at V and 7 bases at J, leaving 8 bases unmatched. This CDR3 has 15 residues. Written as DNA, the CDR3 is TGCAGTGCTAGAGATCCGCACAGGGGGGAACAGCCCCAGCATTTT. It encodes CSARDPHRGEQPQHF.